This T cell receptor (beta chain) was profiled in a study of blood T cell repertoires in COVID-19. Study-wide background: From T cells, B-cell-depleted T cells, or PBMCs came the material, which was cDNA or gDNA.

Per the study methods: Amplification with reference gene primers provided the estimates of nucleated cell counts. The assay was immunoSEQ multiplex PCR, and TCRdb's table has in-frame clones only and misses some. The V and J calls and clone size were taken over from that table, and D and trimming were inferred from the DNA. The table has 120,000 or so clones, roughly nine tenths seen once. V gave up 3 bases and J gave up 4 bases, with 14 bases separating them. There are 15 residues in the CDR3. Per germline, CDR1 KGHDR and CDR2 SFDVKD. The receptor was derived from a man aged 65-85 years who had recovered from COVID-19. The material sequenced was peripheral blood. The chain is built from TRBV24-1 and TRBJ1-2; possibly TRBD1 for D (6 bases). The CDR3 nucleotides are TGTGCCACCAGTGATCCCAGGGGAACTGGCTATGGCTACACCTTC. Translating it yields CATSDPRGTGYGYTF.